A selection of T cell receptor beta chains follows, all from one sample in a study of shared clonotypes between healthy human individuals. Clones were read by immunoSEQ multiplex PCR, and TCRdb kept only the in-frame ones, dropping some. The table includes about a million clones, 60% to 85% detected once. The specimen sequenced was memory CD4+ T cells from PBMCs. The receptors come from a young man in good health. Some clones in this sample may be carry-over from other donors' samples. Both conserved end residues are part of each CDR3. A D gene is named only where the DNA matches it firmly. Part of the rows lack a size; the others show once, few, many or a class for expanded clones.

j_call d_call clone_size v_call cdr3_nt cdr3_aa
TRBJ2-1 TRBD1 once TRBV7-3 TGTGCCAGCAGCCACGGACAGGGGGTTAATGAGCAGTTCTTC CASSHGQGVNEQFF
TRBJ1-2 NA NA TRBV4-2 TGTGCCAGCAGCCAAGATCCGTCAGGAGGGGAAGGCTACACCTTC CASSQDPSGGEGYTF
TRBJ2-4 NA NA TRBV13 TGTGCCAGCAGCTTGAGGACCGGCGCCAAAAACATTCAGTACTTC CASSLRTGAKNIQYF
TRBJ2-7 NA NA TRBV2 TGTGCCAGCAATCAGGTAGCCTACGAGCAGTACTTC CASNQVAYEQYF
TRBJ2-7 NA NA TRBV7-8 TGTGCCAGCAGCTTACTTGTTAGGGCCTCCTACGAGCAGTACTTC CASSLLVRASYEQYF
TRBJ2-1 NA few TRBV28 TGTGCCAGCAGTCCGTACAATGAGCAGTTCTTC CASSPYNEQFF
TRBJ1-2 TRBD1 NA TRBV7-9 TGTGCCAGCAGCTCCCTATCGACAGGGCTCTATGGCTACACCTTC CASSSLSTGLYGYTF
TRBJ2-2 NA NA TRBV7-3 TGTGCCAGCAGCTTCTCCGGGGAGGGGGAGCTGTTTTTT CASSFSGEGELFF
TRBJ2-4 NA once TRBV25-1 TGTGCCAGCAGTGTGGGTTCTCTAGCCAAAAACATTCAGTACTTC CASSVGSLAKNIQYF
TRBJ2-1 NA NA TRBV6-6 TGTGCCAGCAGTTACCCCAGGGGCCAAAATGAGCAGTTCTTC CASSYPRGQNEQFF
TRBJ2-7 NA NA TRBV7-2 TGTGCCAGCAGCCCGACTCCTACAAAATCCTACGAGCAGTACTTC CASSPTPTKSYEQYF
TRBJ2-7 TRBD1 NA TRBV19 TGTGCCAGTGGAACGACAGGGTCCTACGAGCAGTACTTC CASGTTGSYEQYF
TRBJ2-4 NA NA TRBV19 TGTGCCAGTAGTATAGATAGAGCCAAAAACATTCAGTACTTC CASSIDRAKNIQYF
TRBJ2-1 TRBD2 NA TRBV15 TGTGCCACCAGCAGAGGTCCCGGGACTAGCGGGAGGTCCAATGAGCAGTTCTTC CATSRGPGTSGRSNEQFF
TRBJ2-3 TRBD1 once TRBV9 TGTGCCAGCGGACCGACAGGGACAGATACGCAGTATTTT CASGPTGTDTQYF
TRBJ1-5 NA NA TRBV18 TGTGCCAGCGCAACCGGCCCCAATCAGCCCCAGCATTTT CASATGPNQPQHF
TRBJ1-5 NA NA TRBV19 TGTGCCAGTAGTTCGCGGTCCCTCGCCAGAAGCAATCAGCCCCAGCATTTT CASSSRSLARSNQPQHF